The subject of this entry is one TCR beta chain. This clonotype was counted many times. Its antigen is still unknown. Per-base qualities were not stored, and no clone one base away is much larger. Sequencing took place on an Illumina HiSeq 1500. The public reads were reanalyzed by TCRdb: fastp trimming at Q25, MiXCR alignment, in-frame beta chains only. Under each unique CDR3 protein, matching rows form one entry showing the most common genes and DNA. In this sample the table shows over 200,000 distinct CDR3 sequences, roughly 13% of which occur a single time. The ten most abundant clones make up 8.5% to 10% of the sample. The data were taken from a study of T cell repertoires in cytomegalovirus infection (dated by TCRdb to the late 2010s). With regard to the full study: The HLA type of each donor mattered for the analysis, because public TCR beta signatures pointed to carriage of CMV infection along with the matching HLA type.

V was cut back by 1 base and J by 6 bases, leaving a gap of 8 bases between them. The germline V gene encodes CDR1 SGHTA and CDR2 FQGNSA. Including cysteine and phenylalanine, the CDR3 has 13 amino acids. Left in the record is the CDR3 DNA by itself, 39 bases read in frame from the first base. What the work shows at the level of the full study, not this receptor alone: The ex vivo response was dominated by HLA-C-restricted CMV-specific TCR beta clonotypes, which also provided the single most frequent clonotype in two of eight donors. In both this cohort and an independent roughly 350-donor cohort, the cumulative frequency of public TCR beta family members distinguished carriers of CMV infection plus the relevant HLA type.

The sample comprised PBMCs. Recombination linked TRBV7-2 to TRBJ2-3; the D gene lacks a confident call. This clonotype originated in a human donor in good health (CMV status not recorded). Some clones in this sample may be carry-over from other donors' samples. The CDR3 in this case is CASSLDLGDTQYF. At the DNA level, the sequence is TGTGCCAGCAGCTTAGATCTTGGGGATACGCAGTATTTT.